The 14 T cell receptor beta chains below were found in one sample sequenced in a study of blood T cell repertoires in COVID-19. The method was immunoSEQ multiplex PCR; TCRdb's version includes in-frame clones alone and lacks a portion of them. Of 53,000 or so clones in the sample, 70% to 80% were seen once. The sequenced sample was peripheral blood. These TCRs come from a man in his sixties with acute or convalescent COVID-19.

V gene TRBV5-1 combines with J gene TRBJ2-5; D may be TRBD2 (5 bases). CDR1 SGHRS and CDR2 YFSETQ come from the germline V gene. The CDR3 has 13 amino acids. V lost 5 bases and J 1 base, leaving 9 bases between the germline ends. The CDR3 region is CASSRTAQETQYF. In nucleotides, the CDR3 is TGCGCCAGCAGTCGGACTGCCCAAGAGACCCAGTACTTC.

This sequence joins TRBV7-9 and TRBJ1-1; D gene unclear. The V and J ends lost 2 bases and 8 bases respectively, with 9 bases between them. Germline CDR1 is SEHNR and CDR2 is FQNEAQ (reference sequence). CDR3 length equals 12 residues. The CDR3 reads CASSLIAGEAFF. For the CDR3, the DNA is TGTGCCAGCAGCTTAATTGCGGGGGAAGCTTTCTTT.

V usage is TRBV5-4 and J usage is TRBJ2-2; possibly TRBD2 for D (5 bases). This CDR3 has 16 amino acids. Germline CDR1 and CDR2: SGHNT and YYREEE (reference sequence). Trimming stripped 2 bases from V and 6 bases from J, with 17 bases between. CDR3 in amino acids: CASSFIRKSEAGELFF. The CDR3 DNA sequence: TGTGCCAGCAGCTTTATTCGGAAATCGGAGGCCGGGGAGCTGTTTTTT.

V usage is TRBV27 and J usage is TRBJ1-5; a possible D gene is TRBD1 (5 bases). The CDR3 sequence is 15 residues long. Trimming removed 0 bases at V and 2 bases at J, with 8 bases between. The germline V gene encodes CDR1 MNHEY and CDR2 SMNVEV (reference sequence). CDR3 sequence: CASSLSREGNQPQHF. CDR3 in DNA: TGTGCCAGCAGTTTATCCAGGGAAGGCAATCAGCCCCAGCATTTT.

This clone was seen more than once but under ten times. The chain uses TRBV6-4 and TRBJ2-1, with D unresolved. The CDR3 spans 15 residues. CDR1 is MRHNA and CDR2 is SNTAGT in the germline V gene. V was pared by 8 bases and J by 0 bases, with 14 bases between. CDR3 loop: CASGEVGSSYNEQFF. For the CDR3, the DNA is TGTGCCAGCGGAGAGGTGGGTAGCTCCTACAATGAGCAGTTCTTC.

The genes are TRBV7-2 and TRBJ2-5; TRBD2 matches 8 bases. The CDR3 runs 15 residues. The germline V gene encodes CDR1 SGHTA and CDR2 FQGNSA. The ends lost 3 bases at V and 5 bases at J; junction bases unmatched: 8. The CDR3 DNA reads as TGTGCCAGCAGCTTGACAGCGGGAGAATGGGAGACCCAGTACTTC. Residues: CASSLTAGEWETQYF.

V is TRBV29-1 and J is TRBJ2-3, with 10 bases identical to TRBD2. CDR3 size: 17 residues. The ends lost 3 bases at V and 0 bases at J; junction bases unmatched: 9. Germline-derived CDR1 and CDR2 are SQVTM and ANQGSEA. CDR3 DNA: TGCAGCGTTGAGCCCAGCGGGAGGGGCACTAGCACAGATACGCAGTATTTT. As protein: CSVEPSGRGTSTDTQYF.

The chain has TRBV2 and TRBJ2-3; 8 bases match TRBD2. The germline CDR1 and CDR2 sequences are SNHLY and FYNNEI. The CDR3 is made up of 16 amino acids. V lost 3 bases, J lost 2 bases, and 7 bases stayed unmatched. The CDR3 DNA is TGTGCCAGCAGTGAGGGAGCTAGCGGGTTCACAGATACGCAGTATTTT. Protein product: CASSEGASGFTDTQYF.

This chain uses TRBV6-4 with TRBJ2-1; tentatively, D is TRBD2 (6 bases). Germline CDR1 and CDR2: MRHNA and SNTAGT. V dropped 8 bases and J dropped 3 bases, with 11 bases sitting between them. The CDR3 totals 13 residues. The CDR3 DNA reads as TGTGCCAGCTCCCCCGGGGGCTACAATGAGCAGTTCTTC. Encoded protein: CASSPGGYNEQFF.

This chain uses TRBV7-8 with TRBJ2-7, with TRBD2 identical over 11 bases. CDR1 and CDR2 (germline): SGHVS, FQNEAQ. The CDR3 has 16 amino acids. The V gene end was trimmed by 5 bases and the J gene end by 0 bases; junction bases not matched to a gene: 6. CDR3 nucleotide sequence: TGTGCCAGCAGCCGTGGGACTAGCGGTTTCTCCTACGAGCAGTACTTC. Its protein product is CASSRGTSGFSYEQYF.

The chain has TRBV28 and TRBJ1-1; D is ambiguous. V lost 6 bases and J lost 4, with 9 bases in between. The CDR3 extends over 12 amino acids. Germline assignment: CDR1 MDHEN and CDR2 SYDVKM. The CDR3 DNA follows: TGTGCCAGCAGCGGGTTGGGCACTGAAGCTTTCTTT. Translation: CASSGLGTEAFF.

V usage is TRBV30 and J usage is TRBJ2-7; the match to TRBD2 covers 10 bases. The ends lost 8 bases at V and 9 bases at J; junction bases unmatched: 13. CDR1 and CDR2 from the germline V gene are GTSNPN and SVGIG (reference sequence). This CDR3 region has 13 residues. CDR3 residues: CAGKSGRAVRQYF. The CDR3 DNA follows: TGTGCCGGGAAAAGCGGGAGGGCCGTCCGGCAGTACTTC.

This chain connects TRBV30 to TRBJ2-3, with TRBD2 identical over 7 bases. This CDR3 has 17 residues. The germline gives CDR1 GTSNPN, CDR2 SVGIG (reference sequence). Unmatched junction bases numbered 12, after V lost 1 base and J lost 2 bases. The DNA for the CDR3 is TGTGCCTGGAGTGGGGGCCTACTAGCGCCAATCACAGATACGCAGTATTTT. Encoded protein: CAWSGGLLAPITDTQYF.

This chain links TRBV5-1 with TRBJ2-2; the match to TRBD2 covers 7 bases. CDR1 and CDR2 (germline): SGHRS, YFSETQ. The CDR3 spans 12 residues. The V segment lost 10 bases and the J segment 6 bases; nucleotides outside the gene matches: 6. The CDR3 reads CAQFREAGELFF. The CDR3 coding sequence is TGCGCCCAGTTTCGGGAGGCCGGGGAGCTGTTTTTT.